The 32 T cell receptor beta chains listed next were all sequenced from one sample in a study of T-cell reconstitution after alpha-beta-depleted transplantation in children. During its preparation, the TCRbeta library received unique molecular identifiers. Via MiXCR, TCRdb re-called the PCR reads, giving one row per CDR3 protein. This table has 230,000 or so distinct CDR3 sequences, approximately 12% appearing once. The sample consisted of PBMCs from the stem cell graft donor, taken from the stem cell graft. The receptors were gathered from a human donor who donated a stem cell graft to a child with acute lymphoblastic leukemia.

This clonotype was detected many times. V and J are TRBV6-5 and TRBJ2-7, with 10 positions matching TRBD1. J gave up 2 bases and V 3 bases, and 10 bases lay outside the gene matches. Germline lookup yields CDR1 MNHEY and CDR2 SVGAGI. CDR3 length: 17 residues. DNA of the CDR3: TGTGCCAGCAGTTATCAAGCCGGACAGGGGGGAACCTACGAGCAGTACTTC. Translating gives CASSYQAGQGGTYEQYF.

This clonotype was recorded many times. The chain recombines TRBV4-3 with TRBJ2-2, with D perhaps matching TRBD1 (6 bases). CDR1 and CDR2 (germline): LGHNA, YSLEER. V lost 0 bases and J lost 4, with 12 bases in between. The CDR3 is 16 amino acids. The chain's CDR3 is CASSQDLDRTTGELFF. CDR3 DNA: TGCGCCAGCAGCCAAGATCTGGACAGAACCACCGGGGAGCTGTTTTTT.

There are a few counts of this clonotype. As DNA, the CDR3 is TGTGCCAGTAGAGAGGGTTTAACAGATACGCAGTATTTT. Translated: CASREGLTDTQYF. The rearrangement links TRBV19 to TRBJ2-3; weak D call: TRBD2 (5 bases). The CDR3 is made up of 13 amino acids. V was trimmed by 6 bases and J by 3 bases, leaving 10 bases between them. In germline, CDR1 is LNHDA, CDR2 SQIVND (reference sequence).

The CDR3 region is CASSEGGHVFF. The CDR3 nucleotides are TGTGCCAGCAGCGAAGGGGGACATGTCTTCTTC. This chain joins TRBV14 and TRBJ2-1; tentatively, D is TRBD1 (6 bases). The CDR3 is made up of 11 amino acids. Per the germline V gene, CDR1 is SGHDN and CDR2 is FVKESK. V gave up 5 bases and J gave up 16 bases, with 15 bases separating them.

This clonotype has ten or more counts. The rearrangement uses TRBV7-3 and TRBJ1-1; tentatively, D is TRBD1 (6 bases). This CDR3 has 14 residues. The V end was cut by 5 bases, the J end by 1 base, with 11 bases between. Germline V gene data show CDR1 as SGHTA and CDR2 as FQGTGA. The CDR3 DNA is TGTGCCAGCAGCGCGGGGGCCGGGAACACTGAAGCTTTCTTT. Its protein is CASSAGAGNTEAFF.

The genes are TRBV20-1 and TRBJ2-7; 8 bases line up with TRBD1. Trimming took 0 bases from V and 3 from J; bases not matched to a gene: 10. There are 16 residues in the CDR3. Germline V gene lookup returns CDR1 DFQATT and CDR2 SNEGSKA (reference sequence). The CDR3 protein is CSARDSRRQGIYEQYF. Written as DNA, the CDR3 is TGCAGTGCTAGAGATTCTAGACGACAGGGGATCTACGAGCAGTACTTC.

This clonotype occurred many times. The chain combines TRBV18 with TRBJ2-7; D ambiguous. Deletions cut 6 bases from V and 0 bases from J, with 9 bases between. This CDR3 is 13 amino acids long. In germline, CDR1 is KGHSH, CDR2 LQKENI. CDR3 nucleotides: TGTGCCAGCTCGGCTAGAAGCTCCTACGAGCAGTACTTC. Protein: CASSARSSYEQYF.

This clonotype was recorded at least ten times. The J gene is TRBJ1-2, the V gene TRBV5-1; a possible D gene is TRBD1 (5 bases). V dropped 0 bases and J dropped 6 bases, with 12 bases sitting between them. CDR1 and CDR2 from the germline V gene are SGHRS and YFSETQ. This CDR3 contains 14 residues. The DNA of the CDR3 is TGCGCCAGCAGCTTGGATGGAGGGGTGAATGGCTACACCTTC. As protein: CASSLDGGVNGYTF.

The gene calls are TRBV13 and TRBJ2-4; D ambiguous. The germline V gene encodes CDR1 PRHDT and CDR2 FYEKMQ (reference sequence). V dropped 5 bases and J dropped 5 bases, with 10 bases sitting between them. This CDR3 spans 13 amino acids. Here the CDR3 reads CASSPKSENIQYF. CDR3 nucleotides: TGTGCCAGCAGCCCTAAGTCTGAAAACATTCAGTACTTC.

This clonotype was seen repeatedly, ten times or more. The V call is TRBV9, the J call TRBJ2-3; D is perhaps TRBD2 (6 bases). Germline assignment: CDR1 SGDLS and CDR2 YYNGEE. The V gene lost 0 bases and the J gene lost 0 bases, with 17 bases spanning the gap. The CDR3 is 18 residues long. The CDR3 DNA reads as TGTGCCAGCAGCGTAGAACCCGCGGGACGGCCTAGCACAGATACGCAGTATTTT. Its protein is CASSVEPAGRPSTDTQYF.

The chain employs TRBV12-3 or TRBV12-4 and TRBJ2-7; D is uncertain. Between the trimmed V and J ends, which lost 6 bases and 2 bases, there was a span of 14 bases. The CDR3 extends over 14 amino acids. For the CDR3, the DNA is TGTGCCAGCAGGCCCCCGCTTGGCACCTACGAGCAGTACTTC. Translating gives CASRPPLGTYEQYF.

This clonotype was counted at least ten times. This chain joins TRBV6-1 and TRBJ2-2; D not certain. The CDR3 is made up of 16 amino acids. Germline values: CDR1 MNHNS, CDR2 SASEGT. The V and J ends lost 8 bases and 4 bases respectively, with 20 bases between them. The CDR3 spells CASAPMRMESTGELFF. The CDR3 DNA follows: TGTGCCAGCGCCCCTATGCGGATGGAGAGCACCGGGGAGCTGTTTTTT.

This clonotype has a count of ten or more. V is TRBV27 and J is TRBJ2-3, with TRBD1 identical over 8 bases. The CDR3 covers 17 residues. J lost 2 bases, V lost 2 bases, and 9 bases had no gene match. Germline V lookup: CDR1 MNHEY, CDR2 SMNVEV (reference sequence). For the CDR3, the DNA is TGTGCCAGCAGTTTAGTGACAGGGGTGGGCAACACAGATACGCAGTATTTT. Its translation is CASSLVTGVGNTDTQYF.

This clonotype has a count of ten or more. The V and J genes are TRBV25-1 and TRBJ1-4; D gene unclear. Germline V gene sequence: CDR1 MGHDK, CDR2 SYGVNS. This CDR3 has 14 amino acids. Trimming took 2 bases from V and 5 from J, leaving 9 bases between them. CDR3 sequence reads: CASSETVINEKLFF. The CDR3 DNA reads TGTGCCAGCAGTGAAACGGTGATAAATGAAAAACTGTTTTTT.

This clonotype was observed at least ten times. The chain combines TRBV12-3 or TRBV12-4 with TRBJ2-1, with D possibly TRBD1 on 5 matching bases. The CDR3 spans 14 residues. Trimming removed 0 bases from V and 7 bases from J, with 10 bases in between. CDR3 bases: TGTGCCAGCAGTTTAGCGCAAAGGGGTAATGAGCAGTTCTTC. It translates to CASSLAQRGNEQFF.

This clonotype came up many times. The chain recombines TRBV4-3 with TRBJ1-2, with 9 bases lining up with TRBD1. This CDR3 region has 15 residues. Germline V gene lookup returns CDR1 LGHNA and CDR2 YSLEER. The trim removed 1 base at V and 8 bases at J, leaving 8 bases unmatched. DNA for the CDR3: TGCGCCAGCAGCCAAGGAGCGGGACAGGGATACGGCTACACCTTC. Its protein product is CASSQGAGQGYGYTF.

This clonotype came up many times. V is TRBV4-3 and J is TRBJ2-2; 11 bases are a match to TRBD2. Per germline, CDR1 LGHNA and CDR2 YSLEER. CDR3 length: 18 residues. Unmatched junction bases numbered 8, after V lost 2 bases and J lost 3 bases. The CDR3 nucleotides read TGCGCCAGCAGCCAACAGGCTAGCGGGGGGTCATACACCGGGGAGCTGTTTTTT. This encodes CASSQQASGGSYTGELFF.

This clonotype was detected many times. Here the CDR3 DNA reads TGCAGCGTTGAAGGGGAGAATACAGGACACCCCGAGACCCAGTACTTC. Residues: CSVEGENTGHPETQYF. The chain combines TRBV29-1 with TRBJ2-5, with D perhaps TRBD1 or TRBD2 (5 bases each). The germline gives CDR1 SQVTM, CDR2 ANQGSEA. The CDR3 is 16 residues long. The V end was cut by 1 base, the J end by 5 bases, with 20 bases between.

This clonotype was counted many times. The rearrangement uses TRBV5-1 and TRBJ1-1; a possible D gene is TRBD1 (6 bases). The CDR3 covers 15 residues. Germline CDR1 SGHRS, CDR2 YFSETQ. V was cut by 4 bases and J by 5 bases, with 18 bases left in between. CDR3 nucleotide sequence: TGCGCCAGCAGCCCGGGTGACAGGAGGGATACTGAAGCTTTCTTT. This gives the protein CASSPGDRRDTEAFF.

Ten or more counts support this clonotype. The chain links TRBV11-3 to TRBJ2-4, with no clear D. The V end lost 5 bases, the J end lost 12 bases, and 14 bases lay between the germline ends. Germline V CDR1 and CDR2: SGHNT, YENEEA. The CDR3 contains 12 residues. The CDR3, as DNA: TGTGCCAGCAGCATAGGAGAGGCTCCTCAGTACTTC. This codes for CASSIGEAPQYF.

As regards this clonotype: This may be a read error: a much more frequent sequence differs by one nucleotide. The J gene is TRBJ2-3, the V gene TRBV27; 8 positions match TRBD2. This CDR3 comprises 16 residues. Germline V gene lookup returns CDR1 MNHEY and CDR2 SMNVEV (reference sequence). J lost 5 bases, V lost 2 bases, and 9 bases had no gene match. The CDR3, as DNA: TGTGCCAGCAGTTTACGACTAGCGAGGGCCATAGATACGCAGTATTTT. Its translation is CASSLRLARAIDTQYF.

V is TRBV5-6 and J is TRBJ2-7, with a tentative D call TRBD1 (6 bases). V was pared by 5 bases and J by 4 bases, with 13 bases between. This CDR3 is built from 13 residues. The germline V gene has CDR1 SGHDT and CDR2 YYEEEE. The CDR3 here is CASRNRDTYEQYF. The CDR3 nucleotides are TGTGCCAGCAGGAACAGGGATACTTACGAGCAGTACTTC.

This clonotype was counted ten times or more. This rearrangement joins TRBV7-9 to TRBJ2-1, with TRBD2 matching 10 bases. Germline V gives CDR1 SEHNR, CDR2 FQNEAQ (reference sequence). The CDR3 consists of 17 residues. The junction had 11 bases not matched to a gene; V was cut back by 5 bases and J by 4 bases. In DNA, the CDR3 is TGTGCCAGCAGCGGGCGAATTATTAGCGGGGGGTACAATGAGCAGTTCTTC. This translates into CASSGRIISGGYNEQFF.

This chain uses TRBV19 with TRBJ2-7; 7 nucleotides line up with TRBD1. The ends lost 7 bases at V and 6 bases at J; junction bases unmatched: 12. CDR1 is LNHDA, CDR2 SQIVND, per germline (reference sequence). The CDR3 length is 14 residues. The CDR3: CASTAQGTRGEQYF. The CDR3, as DNA: TGTGCCAGTACGGCACAGGGGACAAGGGGCGAGCAGTACTTC.

The V gene is TRBV5-1, the J gene TRBJ2-7, with 9 bases lining up with TRBD1. The CDR3 loop spans 13 amino acids. The V and J ends lost 4 bases and 5 bases, in that order; junction bases with no gene match: 4. Germline lookup yields CDR1 SGHRS and CDR2 YFSETQ. Here the CDR3 DNA reads TGCGCCAGCAGCCAGCGGACAGGGGACGAGCAGTACTTC. The encoded protein is CASSQRTGDEQYF.

There are many counts of this clonotype. The chain carries TRBV5-1 and TRBJ2-7, with a tentative D call TRBD1 (6 bases). In germline, CDR1 is SGHRS, CDR2 YFSETQ. The CDR3 covers 13 residues. V was clipped by 3 bases and J by 2 bases, with 9 bases between them. The CDR3 reads CASSSRQAYEQYF. The CDR3 bases are TGCGCCAGCAGCTCCAGACAGGCCTACGAGCAGTACTTC.

This clonotype was detected many times. This chain joins TRBV7-2 and TRBJ2-3, with D tentatively TRBD2 (5 bases). Between the trimmed V and J ends, which lost 1 base and 2 bases, there was a span of 7 bases. CDR1 and CDR2 from the germline V gene are SGHTA and FQGNSA. CDR3 length: 14 amino acids. The CDR3: CASSLGGNTDTQYF. In nucleotides, the CDR3 is TGTGCCAGCAGCTTAGGAGGGAACACAGATACGCAGTATTTT.

This clonotype was found many times. The chain has TRBV5-1 and TRBJ2-5; perhaps TRBD2 as D (7 bases). This CDR3 is 17 amino acids long. V shed 0 bases and J shed 3 bases, with 18 bases lying between them. Per germline, CDR1 SGHRS and CDR2 YFSETQ. In DNA, the CDR3 is TGCGCCAGCAGCTTGGCAGGGGCTAGCGGAGTCAAAGAGACCCAGTACTTC. As protein: CASSLAGASGVKETQYF. Variable domain in full (rest from reference TRBV5-1 and TRBJ2-5): KAGVTQTPRYLIKTRGQQVTLSCSPISGHRSVSWYQQTPGQGLQFLFEYFSETQRNKGNFPGRFSGRQFSNSRSEMNVSTLELGDSALYLCASSLAGASGVKETQYFGPGTRLLVL.

This clonotype was picked up many times. V gene TRBV20-1 combines with J gene TRBJ2-2; D may be TRBD2 (6 bases). V lost 0 bases, J lost 2 bases, and 13 bases lay in between. Germline V CDR1 and CDR2: DFQATT, SNEGSKA (reference sequence). The CDR3 extends over 16 amino acids. Here the CDR3 DNA reads TGCAGTGCTAGAGATCGGGGGAGAAGAAACACCGGGGAGCTGTTTTTT. Translated: CSARDRGRRNTGELFF.

The table lists this clonotype with many counts. The chain combines TRBV6-5 with TRBJ2-1, with a tentative D call TRBD1 (6 bases). The CDR3 consists of 12 residues. V was clipped by 2 bases and J by 9 bases, with 8 bases between them. Germline CDR1 reads MNHEY; CDR2 reads SVGAGI. The CDR3 nucleotides read TGTGCCAGCAGTTACAGAGGGGGTGAGCAGTTCTTC. Its protein is CASSYRGGEQFF.

A few counts support this clonotype. This chain links TRBV6-2 or TRBV6-3 with TRBJ2-5, with D possibly matching TRBD1 (6 bases). V was clipped by 4 bases and J by 2 bases, with 20 bases between them. The CDR3 has 17 residues. From germline, CDR1 is MNHEY and CDR2 SVGEGT. CDR3 region: CASSSQGGYRPQETQYF. The CDR3 region has the DNA TGTGCCAGCAGTTCCCAAGGGGGTTACCGTCCGCAAGAGACCCAGTACTTC.

The V call is TRBV4-3, the J call TRBJ1-2; D ambiguous. The CDR3 consists of 12 residues. Trimming cost V 1 base and J 7 bases, with 7 bases left between them. Germline assignment: CDR1 LGHNA and CDR2 YSLEER. The DNA for the CDR3 is TGCGCCAGCAGCCAAGGGGCGTCTGGCTACACCTTC. Its translation is CASSQGASGYTF.